This T cell receptor beta chain was sequenced for a study of T cell responses to AZD1222 COVID-19 vaccine. Of note for this clone: Its antigen is still unknown.

Study-level findings and limits: Two AZD1222 doses significantly raised spike-specific TCR breadth and depth over controls.

Sequencing was performed with immunoSEQ multiplex PCR; in TCRdb, only in-frame clones are kept and a portion is missing. The sample consists of 190,000 or so clones, approximately 93% of them appearing once. Trimming removed 8 bases from V and 0 bases from J; junction bases left unmatched: 5. CDR3 length: 14 residues. The germline V gene encodes CDR1 SGDLS and CDR2 YYNGEE. The sample consisted of peripheral blood, taken 28 days after the second AZD1222 dose. The J gene is TRBJ2-1, the V gene TRBV9; 7 bases match TRBD2. The clonotype was recovered from an adult who received the AZD1222 COVID-19 vaccine. CDR3 DNA: TGTGCCAGTGGGGGGGAAAGCTCCTACAATGAGCAGTTCTTC. This sequence encodes CASGGESSYNEQFF.